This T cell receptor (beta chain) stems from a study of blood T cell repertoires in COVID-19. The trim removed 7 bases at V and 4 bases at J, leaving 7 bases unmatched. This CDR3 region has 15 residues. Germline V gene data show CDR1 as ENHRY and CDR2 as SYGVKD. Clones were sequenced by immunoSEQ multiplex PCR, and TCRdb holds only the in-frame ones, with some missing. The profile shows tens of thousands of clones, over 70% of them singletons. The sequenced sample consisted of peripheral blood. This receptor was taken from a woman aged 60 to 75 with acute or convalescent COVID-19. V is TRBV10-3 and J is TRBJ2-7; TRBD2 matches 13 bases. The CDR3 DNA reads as TGTGCCATCAAAAAACTAGCGGGGGGGCTTTACGAGCAGTACTTC. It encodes CAIKKLAGGLYEQYF.